The 25 T cell receptor beta chains below come from one sample, sequenced in a study of identical twins. A single record per CDR3 protein comes from TCRdb applying MiXCR to the 5' RACE reads. This sample has approximately 210,000 distinct CDR3 sequences, with under 8.5% found just once. The sample was also reused in another study, on T cells expressing NK-cell markers.

Sequencing was performed on CD8+ T cells sorted from blood. These receptor sequences come from a woman aged 18-29 years in good health.

The rearrangement links TRBV27 to TRBJ1-4; TRBD1 matches 12 bases. The CDR3 sequence is 15 residues long. The ends lost 5 bases at V and 14 bases at J; junction bases unmatched: 12. Looked up from germline, CDR1 is MNHEY and CDR2 is SMNVEV (reference sequence). The CDR3 sequence is CASSTFWDRGRFLFF. The CDR3 region has the DNA TGTGCCAGCAGTACTTTTTGGGACAGGGGGCGATTTCTGTTTTTT.

This chain connects TRBV5-6 to TRBJ2-7, with 8 positions matching TRBD1. Germline CDR1 SGHDT, CDR2 YYEEEE. V dropped 1 base and J dropped 5; count of bases not matched to a gene: 5. This CDR3 is 14 amino acids long. The CDR3 nucleotides are TGTGCCAGCAGCTTGCAGGACAGGGCCCACGAGCAGTACTTC. Its translation: CASSLQDRAHEQYF.

CDR3 sequence reads: CASSLVRGAAEAFF. In DNA, the CDR3 is TGTGCCAGCAGTTTAGTTCGGGGGGCCGCTGAAGCTTTCTTT. The rearrangement uses TRBV12-3 or TRBV12-4 and TRBJ1-1, with D maybe TRBD1 (6 bases). The CDR3 is 14 amino acids. V was trimmed by 1 base and J by 6 bases, leaving 12 bases between them.

This chain links TRBV20-1 with TRBJ2-7; D assignment may be TRBD1 or TRBD2 (5 bases each). Germline V gene lookup returns CDR1 DFQATT and CDR2 SNEGSKA (reference sequence). Trimming stripped 6 bases from V and 2 bases from J, with 11 bases between. The CDR3 extends over 12 amino acids. This CDR3 reads CSARDETYEQYF. CDR3 sequence (DNA): TGCAGTGCCCGGGACGAGACCTACGAGCAGTACTTC.

This clonotype was picked up many times. V and J are TRBV6-4 and TRBJ2-7, with D hard to call. The V end lost 5 bases, the J end lost 3 bases, and 5 bases lay between the germline ends. The CDR3 has 11 residues. Germline-derived CDR1 and CDR2 are MRHNA and SNTAGT. The CDR3 region is CASSPRYEQYF. CDR3 sequence (DNA): TGTGCCAGCAGTCCCCGCTACGAGCAGTACTTC.

This clonotype was seen a handful of times. The chain combines TRBV7-9 with TRBJ2-7; 9 bases are a match to TRBD1. The CDR3 has 15 residues. Germline V lookup: CDR1 SEHNR, CDR2 FQNEAQ (reference sequence). V gave up 5 bases and J gave up 4 bases; unmatched junction bases: 9. The CDR3 is CASSASGQGIYEQYF. CDR3 bases: TGTGCCAGCAGCGCATCGGGACAGGGTATTTACGAGCAGTACTTC.

Here the CDR3 reads CASSLWADGDETQYF. Here the CDR3 DNA reads TGTGCCAGCAGCTTATGGGCGGATGGGGATGAGACCCAGTACTTC. V gene TRBV13 combines with J gene TRBJ2-5; the D is unclear. The CDR3 consists of 15 residues. The V gene's germline CDR1 is PRHDT and CDR2 FYEKMQ (reference sequence). V was trimmed by 2 bases and J by 5 bases, leaving 15 bases between them. The whole variable domain, filled in from reference TRBV13 and TRBJ2-5, reads AAGVIQSPRHLIKEKRETATLKCYPIPRHDTVYWYQQGPGQDPQFLISFYEKMQSDKGSIPDRFSAQQFSDYHSELNMSSLELGDSALYFCASSLWADGDETQYFGPGTRLLVL.

The chain joins TRBV19 to TRBJ2-2, with TRBD2 matching over 7 bases. Unmatched junction bases numbered 9, after V lost 4 bases and J lost 4 bases. CDR1 and CDR2 from the germline V gene are LNHDA and SQIVND (reference sequence). The CDR3 contains 16 residues. The CDR3 nucleotides read TGTGCCAGTAGTAGCAGCGGGGCTCTAATCACCGGGGAGCTGTTTTTT. The encoded protein is CASSSSGALITGELFF.

At least ten counts were recorded for this clonotype. The chain carries TRBV9 and TRBJ2-3, with D perhaps matching TRBD2 (7 bases). Trimming cost V 0 bases and J 2 bases, with 13 bases left between them. CDR1 is SGDLS and CDR2 is YYNGEE in the germline V gene. The CDR3 consists of 16 residues. CDR3 in amino acids: CASSVEGGHDTDTQYF. The CDR3 DNA is TGTGCCAGCAGCGTAGAGGGGGGGCACGACACAGATACGCAGTATTTT. Looking up the rest from reference TRBV9 and TRBJ2-3 gives the full variable domain: DSGVTQTPKHLITATGQRVTLRCSPRSGDLSVYWYQQSLDQGLQFLIQYYNGEERAKGNILERFSAQQFPDLHSELNLSSLELGDSALYFCASSVEGGHDTDTQYFGPGTRLTVL.

This clonotype showed up just a few times. The chain couples TRBV7-9 to TRBJ2-2, with 9 positions matching TRBD1. Germline CDR1 and CDR2: SEHNR and FQNEAQ (reference sequence). V lost 5 bases and J lost 2; bases outside the gene matches: 9. The CDR3 spans 17 residues. The DNA for the CDR3 is TGTGCCAGCAGCCACCGCCCGGGACAGGGTAACACCGGGGAGCTGTTTTTT. It specifies CASSHRPGQGNTGELFF.

In this sample, this clonotype turned up many times. The chain is built from TRBV20-1 and TRBJ2-1, with 8 positions matching TRBD2. CDR1 DFQATT and CDR2 SNEGSKA come from the germline V gene (reference sequence). This CDR3 is built from 13 residues. Losses at the gene ends were 1 base for V and 8 bases for J; bases not matched to a gene: 4. The CDR3 region has the DNA TGCAGTGCTAGAGGTCCTAGCGGGTATGAGCAGTTCTTC. Protein sequence: CSARGPSGYEQFF.

At least ten counts were recorded for this clonotype. The V call is TRBV7-9, the J call TRBJ1-1; no definite D call. Germline CDR1 and CDR2: SEHNR and FQNEAQ (reference sequence). The length of the CDR3 is 12 residues. V dropped 5 bases and J dropped 5 bases, with 9 bases sitting between them. This chain's CDR3 is CASSHDPTEAFF. The DNA of the CDR3 is TGTGCCAGCAGCCACGACCCAACTGAAGCTTTCTTT.

The chain couples TRBV10-3 to TRBJ2-3, with 13 positions matching TRBD2. The CDR3 has 17 amino acids. V lost 6 bases and J lost 0; bases outside the gene matches: 6. The germline CDR1 and CDR2 sequences are ENHRY and SYGVKD. This CDR3 reads CAISGTSGDTSTDTQYF. As DNA, the CDR3 is TGTGCCATCAGCGGGACTAGCGGGGACACTAGCACAGATACGCAGTATTTT.

CDR3 protein: CASSLGTTQETQYF. DNA of the CDR3: TGTGCCAGCAGCCTCGGGACCACGCAAGAGACCCAGTACTTC. The V and J genes are TRBV4-2 and TRBJ2-5, with D perhaps being TRBD1 or TRBD2 (5 bases each). The ends were cut back, 4 bases at V and 2 bases at J, with 11 bases in the middle. Germline CDR1 is LGHNA and CDR2 is YNFKEQ. The CDR3 totals 14 residues.

The V gene is TRBV6-7, the J gene TRBJ2-7, with TRBD1 identical over 8 bases. TRBV6-7 is an ORF for which the function is uncertain. V was clipped by 0 bases and J by 1 base; unmatched bases: 2. This CDR3 has 15 amino acids. The CDR3 region has the DNA TGTGCCAGCAGTTACTCGACAGGGGAATCCTACGAGCAGTACTTC. It yields the protein CASSYSTGESYEQYF.

This clonotype was picked up a small number of times. This chain joins TRBV7-6 and TRBJ1-1, with 7 bases lining up with TRBD1. The junction had 5 bases not matched to a gene; V was cut back by 4 bases and J by 0 bases. Germline V gene sequence: CDR1 SGHVS, CDR2 FNYEAQ. The CDR3 covers 15 residues. The CDR3 here is CASSSTGVMNTEAFF. DNA of the CDR3: TGTGCCAGCAGCTCAACAGGGGTCATGAACACTGAAGCTTTCTTT. Drawing the rest from reference TRBV7-6 and TRBJ1-1, the complete variable domain is GAGVSQSPRYKVTKRGQDVALRCDPISGHVSLYWYRQALGQGPEFLTYFNYEAQQDKSGLPNDRFSAERPEGSISTLTIQRTEQRDSAMYRCASSSTGVMNTEAFFGQGTRLTVV.

Many counts were recorded for this clonotype. The chain joins TRBV12-3 or TRBV12-4 to TRBJ2-3; D could derive from TRBD1 or TRBD2 (5 bases each). CDR3 size: 15 residues. Between the trimmed V and J ends, which lost 5 bases and 1 base, there was a span of 13 bases. CDR3 amino acids: CASSLDRDRTDTQYF. The CDR3 DNA reads TGTGCCAGCAGTCTAGACCGGGACCGCACAGATACGCAGTATTTT.

This clonotype was seen more than once but under ten times. V is TRBV4-3 and J is TRBJ2-7, with no clear D. CDR3 length: 16 residues. Per the germline V gene, CDR1 is LGHNA and CDR2 is YSLEER. Deletions cut 0 bases from V and 3 bases from J, with 15 bases between. The DNA for the CDR3 is TGCGCCAGCAGCCAAGAGAGGACGGAGATTTTCTACGAGCAGTACTTC. Amino acids: CASSQERTEIFYEQYF.

This clonotype was counted between two and nine times. This rearrangement joins TRBV9 to TRBJ2-1; TRBD2 matches 8 bases. Germline V gene data show CDR1 as SGDLS and CDR2 as YYNGEE. The CDR3 runs 14 residues. The trim removed 3 bases at V and 8 bases at J, leaving 7 bases unmatched. The CDR3 coding sequence is TGTGCCAGCAGCGCGTGGACTAGCTCGGATGAGCAGTTCTTC. This translates into CASSAWTSSDEQFF.

The rearrangement uses TRBV7-9 and TRBJ1-2; D is undetermined. CDR1 SEHNR and CDR2 FQNEAQ come from the germline V gene (reference sequence). Trimming pared 5 bases from V and 4 bases from J, leaving 14 bases between. The CDR3 covers 14 residues. In DNA, the CDR3 is TGTGCCAGCAGCGAGGTTCCGCAGACCTATGGCTACACCTTC. Translation gives CASSEVPQTYGYTF. Based on the CDR3 plus reference TRBV7-9 and TRBJ1-2, the full variable domain is DTGVSQNPRHKITKRGQNVTFRCDPISEHNRLYWYRQTLGQGPEFLTYFQNEAQLEKSRLLSDRFSAERPKGSFSTLEIQRTEQGDSAMYLCASSEVPQTYGYTFGSGTRLTVV.

The genes are TRBV5-6 and TRBJ2-2; tentative D call: TRBD2 (6 bases). The CDR3 loop spans 18 amino acids. From germline, CDR1 is SGHDT and CDR2 YYEEEE. V gave up 5 bases and J gave up 4 bases, with 24 bases separating them. CDR3 region: CASRGGAGLDPRTGELFF. The DNA of the CDR3 is TGTGCCAGCAGAGGAGGGGCCGGACTCGATCCTCGCACCGGGGAGCTGTTTTTT.

This sequence joins TRBV15 and TRBJ2-7; TRBD1 might be the D (6 bases). Looked up from germline, CDR1 is LNHNV and CDR2 is YYDKDF (reference sequence). V lost 0 bases to trimming and J lost 1 base, with 16 bases between them. CDR3 length: 17 residues. In DNA, the CDR3 is TGTGCCACCAGCAGAGATTTCACGTCCAGGGGATCCTACGAGCAGTACTTC. Its protein product is CATSRDFTSRGSYEQYF.

The chain carries TRBV6-5 and TRBJ1-5; possible D gene TRBD1, 5 bases. Germline V CDR1 and CDR2: MNHEY, SVGAGI. The CDR3 has 14 residues. V was cut by 0 bases and J by 3 bases, with 6 bases left in between. The CDR3 coding sequence is TGTGCCAGCAGTTACTCTGGGGCCAATCAGCCCCAGCATTTT. Translation gives CASSYSGANQPQHF.

This clonotype was recorded a few times. The genes are TRBV20-1 and TRBJ1-6; D is possibly TRBD1 (6 bases). CDR1 and CDR2 (germline): DFQATT, SNEGSKA (reference sequence). The V end lost 4 bases, the J end lost 11 bases, and 15 bases lay between the germline ends. This CDR3 has 13 residues. The CDR3: CSAIQSGAAPLHF. For the CDR3, the DNA is TGCAGTGCTATTCAGTCAGGGGCGGCACCCCTCCACTTT.

The rearrangement uses TRBV9 and TRBJ1-3; D unclear. Germline CDR1 and CDR2: SGDLS and YYNGEE. The V end was cut by 0 bases, the J end by 2 bases, with 6 bases between. CDR3 length: 14 residues. CDR3 coding DNA: TGTGCCAGCAGCGTAGCTGGGGCTGGAAACACCATATATTTT. Translation: CASSVAGAGNTIYF.